Presented here are 2 T cell receptor beta chains from one specimen sequenced in a study of shared clonotypes between healthy human individuals. Sequenced by immunoSEQ multiplex PCR; TCRdb stores in-frame clones only, minus some. The sample contains about 120,000 clones, more than 65% of which appear only once. Material: memory CD8+ T cells sorted from blood. Subset given: CD45RO+ cells pooled with CCR7-negative TemRA cells. The receptors come from a woman under 40 in good health.

About this clone itself: The sample contains more than one DNA sequence encoding this CDR3. The chain is built from TRBV9 and TRBJ2-1; D unresolved. Trimming cost V 2 bases and J 10 bases, with 13 bases left between them. The CDR3 totals 13 residues. Germline V gene sequence: CDR1 SGDLS, CDR2 YYNGEE. The CDR3 coding sequence is TGTGCCAGCAGCGTCTCGTGGGCCACAGAGCAGTTCTTC. Amino acids: CASSVSWATEQFF.

The chain is built from TRBV6-6 and TRBJ1-5; TRBD1 might be the D (5 bases). CDR1 and CDR2 from the germline V gene are MNHNY and SVGAGI (reference sequence). This CDR3 has 15 amino acids. The V gene lost 6 bases and the J gene lost 2 bases, with 14 bases spanning the gap. The CDR3 here is CASSPAGPRNQPQHF. In DNA form, the CDR3 reads TGTGCCAGCAGCCCAGCGGGACCCCGCAATCAGCCCCAGCATTTT.